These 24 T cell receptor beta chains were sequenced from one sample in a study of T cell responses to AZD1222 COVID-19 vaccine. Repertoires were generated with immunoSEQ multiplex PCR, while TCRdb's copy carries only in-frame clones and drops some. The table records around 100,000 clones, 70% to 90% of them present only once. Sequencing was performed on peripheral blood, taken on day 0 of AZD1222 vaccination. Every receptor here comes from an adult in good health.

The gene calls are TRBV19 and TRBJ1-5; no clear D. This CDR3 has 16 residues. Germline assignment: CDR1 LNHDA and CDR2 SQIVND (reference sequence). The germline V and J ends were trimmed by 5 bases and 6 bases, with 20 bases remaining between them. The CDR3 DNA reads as TGTGCCAGTAGTTTTACTGGACCCGGAGAGGGTCAGCCCCAGCATTTT. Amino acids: CASSFTGPGEGQPQHF.

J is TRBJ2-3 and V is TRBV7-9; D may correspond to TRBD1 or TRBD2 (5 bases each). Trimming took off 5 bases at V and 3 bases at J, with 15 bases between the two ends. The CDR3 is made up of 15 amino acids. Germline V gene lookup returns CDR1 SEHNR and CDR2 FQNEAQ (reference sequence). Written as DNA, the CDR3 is TGTGCCAGCAGCCTGACAGCACGGAGGACAGATACGCAGTATTTT. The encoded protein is CASSLTARRTDTQYF.

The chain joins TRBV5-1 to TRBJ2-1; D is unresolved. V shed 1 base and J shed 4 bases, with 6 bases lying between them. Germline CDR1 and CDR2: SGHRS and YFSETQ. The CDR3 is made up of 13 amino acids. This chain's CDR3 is CASSLSTYNEQFF. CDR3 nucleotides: TGCGCCAGCAGCTTGTCTACTTACAATGAGCAGTTCTTC.

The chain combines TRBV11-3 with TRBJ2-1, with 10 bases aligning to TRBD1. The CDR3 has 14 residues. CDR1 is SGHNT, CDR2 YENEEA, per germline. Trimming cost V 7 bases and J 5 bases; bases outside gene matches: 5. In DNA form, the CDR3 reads TGTGCCAGCAAACGGACAGGGGGTCACAATGAGCAGTTCTTC. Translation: CASKRTGGHNEQFF.

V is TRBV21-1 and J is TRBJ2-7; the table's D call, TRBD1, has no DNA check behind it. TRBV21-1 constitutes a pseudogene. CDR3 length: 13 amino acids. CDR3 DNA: TGTGTCTTAGGGCAGGGGGCGGGTTACGAGCAGTACTTC. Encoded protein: CVLGQGAGYEQYF.

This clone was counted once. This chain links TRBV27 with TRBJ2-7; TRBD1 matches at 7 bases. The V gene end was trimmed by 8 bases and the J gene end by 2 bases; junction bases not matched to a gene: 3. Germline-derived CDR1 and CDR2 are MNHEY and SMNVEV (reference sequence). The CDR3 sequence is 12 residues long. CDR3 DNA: TGTGCCAGCGGACAGGTTACCTACGAGCAGTACTTC. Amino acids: CASGQVTYEQYF.

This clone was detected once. CDR3 in amino acids: CASTLAGSQGSPLHF. CDR3 nucleotides: TGCGCCAGCACCCTAGCAGGATCACAGGGGTCACCCCTCCACTTT. This chain joins TRBV5-1 and TRBJ1-6; 7 bases are shared with TRBD1. The ends lost 6 bases at V and 10 bases at J; junction bases unmatched: 13. Germline CDR1 is SGHRS and CDR2 is YFSETQ. The CDR3 is made up of 15 amino acids.

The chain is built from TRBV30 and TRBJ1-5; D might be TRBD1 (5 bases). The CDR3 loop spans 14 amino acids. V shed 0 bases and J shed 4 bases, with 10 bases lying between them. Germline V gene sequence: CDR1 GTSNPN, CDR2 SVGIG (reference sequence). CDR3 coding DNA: TGTGCCTGGAGTGTAGAAAGGGGAAATCAGCCCCAGCATTTT. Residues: CAWSVERGNQPQHF.

The CDR3 nucleotides are TGTGCCACCAGTGAGACAGGGAGCGGTGAAAAACTGTTTTTT. Amino acids: CATSETGSGEKLFF. V usage is TRBV24-1 and J usage is TRBJ1-4; 7 bases agree with TRBD1. The CDR3 is 14 residues long. The ends lost 4 bases at V and 7 bases at J; junction bases unmatched: 5. Looked up from germline, CDR1 is KGHDR and CDR2 is SFDVKD.

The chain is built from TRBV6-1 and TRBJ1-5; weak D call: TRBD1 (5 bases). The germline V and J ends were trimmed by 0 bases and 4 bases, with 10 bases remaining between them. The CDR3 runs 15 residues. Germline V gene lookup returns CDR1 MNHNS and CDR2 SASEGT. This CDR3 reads CASSEAGGTNQPQHF. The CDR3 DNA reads TGTGCCAGCAGTGAAGCTGGGGGGACGAATCAGCCCCAGCATTTT.

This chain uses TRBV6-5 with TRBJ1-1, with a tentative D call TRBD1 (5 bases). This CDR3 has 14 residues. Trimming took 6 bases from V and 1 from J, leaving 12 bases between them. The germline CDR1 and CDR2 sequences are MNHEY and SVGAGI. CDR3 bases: TGTGCCAGCAGGGGGGACGCCGGGAACACTGAAGCTTTCTTT. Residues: CASRGDAGNTEAFF.

The CDR3 DNA follows: TGCGCCAGCAGCCAGACGACAGGACTCGACTATGGCTACACCTTC. This encodes CASSQTTGLDYGYTF. The V and J genes are TRBV4-1 and TRBJ1-2; TRBD1 might be the D (6 bases). The V gene lost 3 bases and the J gene lost 3 bases, with 14 bases spanning the gap. The CDR3 length is 15 residues. CDR1 and CDR2 (germline): MGHRA, YSYEKL.

The CDR3 DNA is TGTGCCAGCAACCCGTCTGGGGGTCGCACAGATACGCAGTATTTT. Encoded protein: CASNPSGGRTDTQYF. The chain uses TRBV5-4 and TRBJ2-3; tentatively, D is TRBD1 or TRBD2 (5 bases each). Germline V CDR1 and CDR2: SGHNT, YYREEE (reference sequence). V lost 6 bases and J lost 1, with 15 bases in between. The CDR3 contains 15 residues. Using reference TRBV5-4 and TRBJ2-3 for the parts outside the CDR3, the full variable domain is ETGVTQSPTHLIKTRGQQVTLRCSSQSGHNTVSWYQQALGQGPQFIFQYYREEENGRGNFPPRFSGLQFPNYSSELNVNALELDDSALYLCASNPSGGRTDTQYFGPGTRLTVL.

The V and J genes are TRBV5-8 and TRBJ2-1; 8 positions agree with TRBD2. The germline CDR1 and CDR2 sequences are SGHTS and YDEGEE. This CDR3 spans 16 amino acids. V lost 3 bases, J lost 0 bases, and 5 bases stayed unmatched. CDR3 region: CASSSTGTSSYNEQFF. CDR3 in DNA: TGTGCCAGCAGCTCTACTGGGACTAGCTCCTACAATGAGCAGTTCTTC.

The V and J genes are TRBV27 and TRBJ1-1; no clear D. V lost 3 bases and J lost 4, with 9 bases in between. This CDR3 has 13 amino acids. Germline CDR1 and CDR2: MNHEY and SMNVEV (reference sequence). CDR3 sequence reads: CASSFGPSTEAFF. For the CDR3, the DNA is TGTGCCAGCAGTTTCGGACCTAGCACTGAAGCTTTCTTT.

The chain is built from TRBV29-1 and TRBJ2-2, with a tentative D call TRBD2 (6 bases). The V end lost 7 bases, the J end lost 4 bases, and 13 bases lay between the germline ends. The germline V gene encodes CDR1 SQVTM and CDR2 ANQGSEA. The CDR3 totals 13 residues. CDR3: CSARGTGTGELFF. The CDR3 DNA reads TGCAGCGCCCGGGGGACGGGCACCGGGGAGCTGTTTTTT.

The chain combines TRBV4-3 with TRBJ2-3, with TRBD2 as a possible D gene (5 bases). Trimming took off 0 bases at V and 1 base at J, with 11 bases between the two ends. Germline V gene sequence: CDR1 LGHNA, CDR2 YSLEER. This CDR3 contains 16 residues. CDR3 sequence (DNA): TGCGCCAGCAGCCAAGATCCCGGGGTGGGCACAGATACGCAGTATTTT. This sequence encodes CASSQDPGVGTDTQYF.

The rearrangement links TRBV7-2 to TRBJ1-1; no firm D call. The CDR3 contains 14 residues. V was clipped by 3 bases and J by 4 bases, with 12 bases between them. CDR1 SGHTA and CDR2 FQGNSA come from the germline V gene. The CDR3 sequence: CASSFGVGFTEAFF. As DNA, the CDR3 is TGTGCCAGCAGCTTTGGGGTAGGGTTCACTGAAGCTTTCTTT.

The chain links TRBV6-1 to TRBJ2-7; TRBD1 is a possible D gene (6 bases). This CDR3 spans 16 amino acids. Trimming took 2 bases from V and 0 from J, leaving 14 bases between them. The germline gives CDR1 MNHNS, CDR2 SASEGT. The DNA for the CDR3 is TGTGCCAGCAGTGAACCGCTGGGGGCCTACTCCTACGAGCAGTACTTC. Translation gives CASSEPLGAYSYEQYF.

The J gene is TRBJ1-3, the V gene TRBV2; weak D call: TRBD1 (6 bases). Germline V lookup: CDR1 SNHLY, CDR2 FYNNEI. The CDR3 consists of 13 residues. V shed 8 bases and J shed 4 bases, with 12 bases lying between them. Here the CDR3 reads CASRDTQGNTIYF. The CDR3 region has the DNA TGTGCCAGCCGGGACACCCAGGGAAACACCATATATTTT.

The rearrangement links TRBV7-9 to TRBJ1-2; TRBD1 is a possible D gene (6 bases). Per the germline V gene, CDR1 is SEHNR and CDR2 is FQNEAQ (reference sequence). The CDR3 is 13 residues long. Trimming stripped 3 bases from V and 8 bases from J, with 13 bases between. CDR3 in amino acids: CASSFRGARGYTF. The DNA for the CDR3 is TGTGCCAGCAGCTTTCGGGGGGCTAGGGGCTACACCTTC.

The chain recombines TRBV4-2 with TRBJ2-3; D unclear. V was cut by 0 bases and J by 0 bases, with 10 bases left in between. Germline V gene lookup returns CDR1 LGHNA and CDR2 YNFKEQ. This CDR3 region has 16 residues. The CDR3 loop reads CASSQEDYDSTDTQYF. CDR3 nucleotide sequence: TGTGCCAGCAGCCAAGAGGATTACGATAGCACAGATACGCAGTATTTT.

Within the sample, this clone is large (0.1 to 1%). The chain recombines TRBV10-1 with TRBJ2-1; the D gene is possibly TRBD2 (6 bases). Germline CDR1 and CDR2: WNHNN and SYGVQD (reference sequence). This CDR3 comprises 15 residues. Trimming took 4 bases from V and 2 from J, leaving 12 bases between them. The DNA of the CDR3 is TGCGCCAGCAGTGTTTGGAGGGGCGCCTACAATGAGCAGTTCTTC. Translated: CASSVWRGAYNEQFF.

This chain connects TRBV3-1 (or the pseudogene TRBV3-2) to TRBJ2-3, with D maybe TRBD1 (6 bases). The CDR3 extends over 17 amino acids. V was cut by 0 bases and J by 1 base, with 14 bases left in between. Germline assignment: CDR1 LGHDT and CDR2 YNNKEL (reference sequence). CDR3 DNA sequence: TGTGCCAGCAGCCAAGACTGGGGGCGAGGGGGCACAGATACGCAGTATTTT. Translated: CASSQDWGRGGTDTQYF.